The subject of this entry is one T cell receptor (beta chain). Measured with immunoSEQ multiplex PCR; TCRdb has only the in-frame clones, and not every one. The sample includes approximately 470,000 clones, roughly nine tenths of them seen just once. Membership in each cohort depended on participant-reported clinical history. The study counted Cohort 3 donors as recovered given two negative PCRs, clearance, or symptom resolution. With V trimmed by 8 bases and J by 2 bases, 2 bases remained unmatched. This CDR3 has 13 amino acids. Looked up from germline, CDR1 is LGHNT and CDR2 is FRNRAP. The data originate from a study of blood T cell repertoires in COVID-19. Looking at the study overall: T cells, B-cell-depleted T cells, or PBMCs provided the cDNA or gDNA that served as material.

The receptor comes from a woman between 18 and 29 years old who had recovered from COVID-19. This rearrangement joins TRBV12-5 to TRBJ2-1; 8 bases are a match to TRBD2. Sequences were obtained from PBMCs or T cells enriched from blood (not recorded which). CDR3: CASREGPYNEQFF. The DNA for the CDR3 is TGTGCTAGTCGGGAGGGACCCTACAATGAGCAGTTCTTC.